These 32 T cell receptor beta chains came from one sample sequenced in a study of blood T cell repertoires in COVID-19. Profiling relied on immunoSEQ multiplex PCR, and the TCRdb table lists in-frame clones only, not all of them. Of more than 150,000 clones listed, roughly four fifths are singletons. The material sequenced was PBMCs or T cells enriched from blood (not recorded which). Receptors were obtained from a man aged 35 to 55 who had recovered from COVID-19.

This clone was counted ten times or more. This rearrangement joins TRBV18 to TRBJ1-1; the D gene is possibly TRBD1 (5 bases). This CDR3 contains 13 residues. CDR1 is KGHSH and CDR2 is LQKENI in the germline V gene. V gave up 3 bases and J gave up 6 bases, with 11 bases separating them. This CDR3 reads CASSPQGGAEAFF. The CDR3 DNA follows: TGTGCCAGCTCACCGCAGGGTGGAGCTGAAGCTTTCTTT.

This chain links TRBV10-1 with TRBJ2-3; possible D gene TRBD1, 5 bases. Between the trimmed V and J ends, which lost 4 bases and 0 bases, there was a span of 5 bases. CDR1 is WNHNN and CDR2 is SYGVQD in the germline V gene (reference sequence). This CDR3 region has 13 residues. The CDR3 sequence is CASSGQSTDTQYF. The CDR3 DNA reads as TGCGCCAGCAGTGGACAGAGCACAGATACGCAGTATTTT.

V and J are TRBV29-1 and TRBJ1-1, with TRBD1 matching 7 bases. The CDR3 is 16 amino acids. Trimming took 6 bases from V and 7 from J; bases not matched to a gene: 20. The germline gives CDR1 SQVTM, CDR2 ANQGSEA. CDR3 protein: CSVLGLGTVAFGEAFF. In nucleotides, the CDR3 is TGCAGCGTCCTAGGGTTAGGGACAGTGGCTTTTGGTGAAGCTTTCTTT.

The chain has TRBV28 and TRBJ1-6, with a tentative D call TRBD1 (5 bases). The CDR3 is 16 residues long. V was pared by 10 bases and J by 10 bases, with 26 bases between. Germline loops: CDR1 MDHEN, CDR2 SYDVKM. In DNA, the CDR3 is TGTGCCACTTCACAGTACCAGGAGGGGCGGCCATCACCCCTCCACTTT. As protein: CATSQYQEGRPSPLHF.

V is TRBV14 and J is TRBJ1-1, with 7 positions matching TRBD1. This CDR3 is built from 19 residues. In germline, CDR1 is SGHDN, CDR2 FVKESK. V trimming: 3 bases; J trimming: 2 bases; junction bases outside the gene matches: 18. CDR3 protein: CASSHDQYTLLGGNTEAFF. The CDR3 DNA sequence: TGTGCCAGCAGCCATGATCAATATACGCTTCTAGGGGGCAACACTGAAGCTTTCTTT.

The rearrangement links TRBV4-2 to TRBJ2-5; 7 positions agree with TRBD2. The CDR3 extends over 16 amino acids. The trim removed 4 bases at V and 1 base at J, leaving 9 bases unmatched. Germline values: CDR1 LGHNA, CDR2 YNFKEQ. CDR3 coding DNA: TGTGCCAGCAGCCCGAAAGTCACGGGAGGCCAAGAGACCCAGTACTTC. Protein sequence: CASSPKVTGGQETQYF.

The gene calls are TRBV5-4 and TRBJ1-3; D unresolved. V was clipped by 0 bases and J by 2 bases, with 12 bases between them. CDR3 size: 16 residues. CDR1 is SGHNT, CDR2 YYREEE, per germline (reference sequence). As DNA, the CDR3 is TGTGCCAGCAGCTTGGCCGCGGGGAGACCTGGAAACACCATATATTTT. Protein: CASSLAAGRPGNTIYF.

The chain uses TRBV28 and TRBJ2-2; 7 nucleotides line up with TRBD1. Per germline, CDR1 MDHEN and CDR2 SYDVKM. This CDR3 has 17 amino acids. The V and J ends lost 5 bases and 2 bases, in that order; junction bases with no gene match: 11. CDR3 DNA sequence: TGTGCCAGCAGTCCCACGGGACAGTTACCTAACACCGGGGAGCTGTTTTTT. It yields the protein CASSPTGQLPNTGELFF. Full variable domain (outside the CDR3, taken from reference TRBV28 and TRBJ2-2): DVKVTQSSRYLVKRTGEKVFLECVQDMDHENMFWYRQDPGLGLRLIYFSYDVKMKEKGDIPEGYSVSREKKERFSLILESASTNQTSMYLCASSPTGQLPNTGELFFGEGSRLTVL.

The chain employs TRBV7-2 and TRBJ2-1, with D possibly matching TRBD2 (5 bases). The germline V gene encodes CDR1 SGHTA and CDR2 FQGNSA. The CDR3 consists of 15 residues. V lost 5 bases and J 3 bases, leaving 14 bases between the germline ends. CDR3 residues: CASSLGAALYNEQFF. The CDR3 coding sequence is TGTGCCAGCAGCCTGGGAGCGGCTCTCTACAATGAGCAGTTCTTC.

V gene TRBV4-3 combines with J gene TRBJ1-5; unclear D gene. This CDR3 spans 13 amino acids. The germline V gene has CDR1 LGHNA and CDR2 YSLEER. V was cut by 1 base and J by 7 bases, with 8 bases left in between. The CDR3 spells CASSQAVTQPQHF. CDR3 DNA: TGCGCCAGCAGCCAAGCAGTTACGCAGCCCCAGCATTTT.

The chain carries TRBV30 and TRBJ1-6; 8 nucleotides line up with TRBD1. V gave up 0 bases and J gave up 8 bases; unmatched junction bases: 3. The CDR3 totals 14 residues. CDR1 is GTSNPN and CDR2 is SVGIG in the germline V gene (reference sequence). Here the CDR3 reads CAWSVSGGDSPLHF. In nucleotides, the CDR3 is TGTGCCTGGAGTGTATCAGGGGGCGATTCACCCCTCCACTTT.

This clone has more than one count but fewer than ten. The V and J genes are TRBV5-1 and TRBJ1-1, with D possibly matching TRBD1 (5 bases). The germline gives CDR1 SGHRS, CDR2 YFSETQ. The germline V and J ends were trimmed by 4 bases and 11 bases, with 18 bases remaining between them. This CDR3 region has 13 residues. CDR3 DNA sequence: TGCGCCAGCAGCCCATTGGGGGGGGTGGTCGCTTTCTTT. Its translation is CASSPLGGVVAFF.

This chain uses TRBV19 with TRBJ1-1; D gene uncertain. Germline values: CDR1 LNHDA, CDR2 SQIVND (reference sequence). V was shortened by 4 bases and J by 0 bases, with 12 bases between the two germline ends. The CDR3 spans 15 residues. CDR3 residues: CASSTSTSMNTEAFF. DNA of the CDR3: TGTGCCAGTAGTACATCAACCAGTATGAACACTGAAGCTTTCTTT.

This clone appeared a few times. The chain combines TRBV29-1 with TRBJ1-6; 10 bases are a match to TRBD1. The germline V gene has CDR1 SQVTM and CDR2 ANQGSEA. The CDR3 is made up of 15 amino acids. V lost 6 bases, J lost 7 bases, and 9 bases stayed unmatched. The CDR3 protein is CSVAWDRGGNSPLHF. The CDR3 nucleotides are TGCAGCGTCGCGTGGGACAGGGGAGGGAATTCACCCCTCCACTTT.

This clone showed up just a few times. The chain links TRBV28 to TRBJ2-3; 11 bases are shared with TRBD2. With V trimmed by 4 bases and J by 0 bases, 6 bases remained unmatched. The CDR3 runs 17 residues. In germline, CDR1 is MDHEN, CDR2 SYDVKM. Here the CDR3 DNA reads TGTGCCAGCAGTTCCCGATGGACTAGCGGGAGCACAGATACGCAGTATTTT. The encoded protein is CASSSRWTSGSTDTQYF.

The J gene is TRBJ1-1, the V gene TRBV30; D call uncertain. Trimming took off 3 bases at V and 8 bases at J, with 16 bases between the two ends. This CDR3 is 13 amino acids long. Germline V gives CDR1 GTSNPN, CDR2 SVGIG (reference sequence). CDR3 residues: CAWSASFLREAFF. In DNA, the CDR3 is TGTGCCTGGAGCGCTAGCTTCCTCCGGGAAGCTTTCTTT.

The chain carries TRBV7-9 and TRBJ2-5; 8 bases are a match to TRBD2. Losses at the gene ends were 5 bases for V and 5 bases for J; bases not matched to a gene: 7. Germline V gene data show CDR1 as SEHNR and CDR2 as FQNEAQ (reference sequence). This CDR3 spans 14 amino acids. The CDR3 protein is CASSPSGGSETQYF. Here the CDR3 DNA reads TGTGCCAGCAGCCCGAGCGGGGGCTCGGAGACCCAGTACTTC.

The genes are TRBV30 and TRBJ2-1, with 12 positions matching TRBD2. The V gene end was trimmed by 3 bases and the J gene end by 4 bases; junction bases not matched to a gene: 4. CDR3 length: 15 residues. Germline V CDR1 and CDR2: GTSNPN, SVGIG (reference sequence). This CDR3 is CAWSGLAGLYNEQFF. CDR3 in DNA: TGTGCCTGGAGCGGACTAGCGGGGTTATACAATGAGCAGTTCTTC. Combining the CDR3 with reference TRBV30 and TRBJ2-1 gives the whole variable domain SQTIHQWPATLVQPVGSPLSLECTVEGTSNPNLYWYRQAAGRGLQLLFYSVGIGQISSEVPQNLSASRPQDRQFILSSKKLLLSDSGFYLCAWSGLAGLYNEQFFGPGTRLTVL.

This chain uses TRBV19 with TRBJ2-2; D may be TRBD2 (5 bases). Germline V gives CDR1 LNHDA, CDR2 SQIVND (reference sequence). V dropped 8 bases and J dropped 3 bases, with 19 bases sitting between them. The CDR3 spans 16 residues. CDR3 loop: CASLSWFGDDTGELFF. The CDR3 DNA is TGTGCCAGTTTGTCGTGGTTCGGGGATGACACCGGGGAGCTGTTTTTT.

The V call is TRBV20-1, the J call TRBJ2-7, with D possibly being TRBD2 (6 bases). Trimming pared 3 bases from V and 4 bases from J, leaving 16 bases between. Germline CDR1 and CDR2: DFQATT and SNEGSKA (reference sequence). This CDR3 comprises 14 residues. The CDR3 here is CSASRSGAGYEQYF. The CDR3 coding sequence is TGCAGTGCTAGTAGATCGGGAGCTGGGTACGAGCAGTACTTC.

The chain joins TRBV7-9 to TRBJ2-7, with D perhaps TRBD2 (6 bases). This CDR3 contains 15 residues. Looked up from germline, CDR1 is SEHNR and CDR2 is FQNEAQ (reference sequence). V lost 8 bases and J lost 4, with 21 bases in between. Here the CDR3 reads CASSSMGGILYEQYF. CDR3 sequence (DNA): TGTGCCAGCTCCTCAATGGGGGGTATATTATACGAGCAGTACTTC.

Turning to this clone: Other DNA sequences in this sample translate to the same CDR3. The chain carries TRBV11-2 and TRBJ2-5, with a weak D call TRBD2 (6 bases). The CDR3 runs to 13 residues. Trimming took off 6 bases at V and 1 base at J, with 9 bases between the two ends. Germline CDR1 reads SGHAT; CDR2 reads FQNNGV. The CDR3 DNA follows: TGTGCCAGCAGTCGGGACTTCCAAGAGACCCAGTACTTC. Encoded protein: CASSRDFQETQYF.

This clone occurred a few times. The genes are TRBV5-1 and TRBJ1-4; D remains ambiguous. V was pared by 2 bases and J by 2 bases, with 13 bases between. The CDR3 spans 16 residues. The germline gives CDR1 SGHRS, CDR2 YFSETQ. The CDR3 nucleotides are TGCGCCAGCAGCTTTGGGAGACGGACGACTAATGAAAAACTGTTTTTT. This codes for CASSFGRRTTNEKLFF.

This clone has just one count. The chain has TRBV5-5 and TRBJ1-1; D not resolved. V was clipped by 2 bases and J by 2 bases, with 7 bases between them. Germline CDR1 is SGHKS and CDR2 is YYEKEE (reference sequence). The CDR3 totals 13 residues. CDR3 residues: CASSFQSNTEAFF. CDR3 DNA sequence: TGTGCCAGCAGCTTTCAATCCAACACTGAAGCTTTCTTT.

The rearrangement links TRBV4-1 to TRBJ2-7; tentative D call: TRBD2 (6 bases). Germline V lookup: CDR1 MGHRA, CDR2 YSYEKL. V gave up 2 bases and J gave up 5 bases, with 16 bases separating them. The CDR3 spans 15 residues. The CDR3 reads CASSQQSGTLDEQYF. In DNA form, the CDR3 reads TGCGCCAGCAGCCAACAATCCGGGACTCTGGACGAGCAGTACTTC.

The chain combines TRBV21-1 with TRBJ2-7; the table assigns TRBD1, which was not confirmed against the DNA. TRBV21-1 is given as a pseudogene. CDR3 length: 14 residues. CDR3 DNA: TGTGCCAGCAGCAAGGGCCCCCTTAGGATAGAGCAGTACTTC. Protein product: CASSKGPLRIEQYF.

The chain recombines TRBV5-6 with TRBJ1-2; no firm D call. V was trimmed by 4 bases and J by 6 bases, leaving 10 bases between them. This CDR3 is built from 12 residues. The germline gives CDR1 SGHDT, CDR2 YYEEEE. CDR3 coding DNA: TGTGCCAGCAGCCTAACCCTGAATGGCTACACCTTC. It is translated as CASSLTLNGYTF.

This chain uses TRBV28 with TRBJ1-1; tentative D call: TRBD1 (6 bases). Trimming took 6 bases from V and 2 from J, leaving 10 bases between them. The CDR3 is 13 amino acids. Per the germline V gene, CDR1 is MDHEN and CDR2 is SYDVKM. Written as DNA, the CDR3 is TGTGCCAGCAGGGACAGCTTAAACACTGAAGCTTTCTTT. Amino acid sequence: CASRDSLNTEAFF.

The chain combines TRBV29-1 with TRBJ2-2, with 13 bases aligning to TRBD2. V lost 8 bases, J lost 4 bases, and 4 bases stayed unmatched. Germline assignment: CDR1 SQVTM and CDR2 ANQGSEA. This CDR3 has 14 residues. For the CDR3, the DNA is TGCAGCTCACTAGCGGGAGGGGTCACCGGGGAGCTGTTTTTT. Encoded protein: CSSLAGGVTGELFF.

The V gene is TRBV6-2 or TRBV6-3, the J gene TRBJ2-1, with D possibly being TRBD2 (5 bases). The V end lost 2 bases, the J end lost 8 bases, and 13 bases lay between the germline ends. The CDR3 sequence is 14 residues long. Germline V gene lookup returns CDR1 MNHEY and CDR2 SVGEGT. The DNA for the CDR3 is TGTGCCAGCAGTTACGTTGAGGCCGGGGATGAGCAGTTCTTC. Its protein is CASSYVEAGDEQFF.

This clone was counted a few times. The chain couples TRBV7-2 to TRBJ2-1; 8 bases are a match to TRBD2. The V segment lost 5 bases and the J segment 7 bases; nucleotides outside the gene matches: 13. The CDR3 has 16 residues. Germline V gives CDR1 SGHTA, CDR2 FQGNSA. In nucleotides, the CDR3 is TGTGCCAGCAGCCCGTACCCGGGGAGCGGGAGTAATGAGCAGTTCTTC. This codes for CASSPYPGSGSNEQFF.

This sequence joins TRBV7-2 and TRBJ2-1; 9 bases align to TRBD2. V was clipped by 1 base and J by 2 bases; unmatched bases: 6. Germline V gives CDR1 SGHTA, CDR2 FQGNSA. The CDR3 loop spans 17 amino acids. The CDR3 sequence is CASSLGLAGSPYNEQFF. CDR3 bases: TGTGCCAGCAGCTTAGGTCTAGCGGGATCCCCCTACAATGAGCAGTTCTTC.